The present T cell receptor (beta chain) was sequenced within a study of beta chain features in type 1 diabetes. Study-wide context: Patient and healthy donor groups were alike in age, gender and cell yields.

The entirety of the isolated RNA underwent reverse transcription, so expressed TCRB transcripts were sequenced. Using immunoSEQ multiplex PCR, the repertoire was profiled, and TCRdb retains in-frame clones only, with some absent. Among 250,000 or so clones listed, about 63% were seen once. The study's findings and limits: The study found that naive, central memory and Treg TCRB repertoires appeared more similar in patients than in healthy donors.

The CDR3 spans 12 residues. Germline CDR1 reads SGDLS; CDR2 reads YYNGEE. With V trimmed by 4 bases and J by 9 bases, 5 bases remained unmatched. On this clone: The antigen remains unidentified.

One heparinised blood draw averaging roughly 120 mL was given by each donor. Purity exceeding 98% was reached by all sorted populations. The sequencing input was naive CD4+ T cells from blood. This receptor was identified in a man aged 30-40 years in good health. The rearrangement links TRBV9 to TRBJ1-2, with TRBD1 matching over 8 bases. CDR3 sequence (DNA): TGTGCCAGCAGCTACGACAGGGGAAGCTACACCTTC. Translated, it gives CASSYDRGSYTF.